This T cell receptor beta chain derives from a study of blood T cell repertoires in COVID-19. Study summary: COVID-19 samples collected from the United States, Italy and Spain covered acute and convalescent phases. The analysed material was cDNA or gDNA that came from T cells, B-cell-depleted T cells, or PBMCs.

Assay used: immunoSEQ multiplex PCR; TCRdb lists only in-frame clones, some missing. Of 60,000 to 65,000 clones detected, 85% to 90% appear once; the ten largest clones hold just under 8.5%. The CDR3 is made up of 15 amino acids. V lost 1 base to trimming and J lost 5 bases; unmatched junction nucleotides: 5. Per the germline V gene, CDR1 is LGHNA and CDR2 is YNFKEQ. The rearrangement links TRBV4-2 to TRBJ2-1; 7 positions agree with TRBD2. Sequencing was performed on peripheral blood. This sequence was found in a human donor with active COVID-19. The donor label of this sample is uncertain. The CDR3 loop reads CASSQVGLADNEQFF. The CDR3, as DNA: TGTGCCAGCAGCCAAGTGGGCCTAGCGGACAATGAGCAGTTCTTC.